There are a few counts of the clone carrying this TCR beta chain. The CDR3 sequence is 13 residues long. Per the germline V gene, CDR1 is SNHLY and CDR2 is FYNNEI. Trimming removed 3 bases at V and 6 bases at J, with 11 bases between. This sample was included in a study of blood T cell repertoires in COVID-19. Background on the study: T cells, B-cell-depleted T cells, or PBMCs supplied cDNA or gDNA.

Across over 20 US areas, participants ranged in age from about 18 to 90 years. Under the authors' procedure: Scientists estimated how many nucleated cells there were by amplifying reference gene primers. TCRdb's copy holds only in-frame clones and misses some; the assay was immunoSEQ multiplex PCR. D and trimming were read from the DNA, whereas the V and J calls and clone size are those reported in that table. The sample holds 250,000 to 300,000 clones, about 86% seen once. This TCR derives from a young man with acute COVID-19. The chain is built from TRBV2 and TRBJ1-2; possibly TRBD1 for D (5 bases). Sequenced: PBMCs or T cells enriched from blood (not recorded which). This CDR3 reads CASSDSGSDGYTF. The DNA of the CDR3 is TGTGCCAGCAGTGATTCAGGGTCTGATGGCTACACCTTC.